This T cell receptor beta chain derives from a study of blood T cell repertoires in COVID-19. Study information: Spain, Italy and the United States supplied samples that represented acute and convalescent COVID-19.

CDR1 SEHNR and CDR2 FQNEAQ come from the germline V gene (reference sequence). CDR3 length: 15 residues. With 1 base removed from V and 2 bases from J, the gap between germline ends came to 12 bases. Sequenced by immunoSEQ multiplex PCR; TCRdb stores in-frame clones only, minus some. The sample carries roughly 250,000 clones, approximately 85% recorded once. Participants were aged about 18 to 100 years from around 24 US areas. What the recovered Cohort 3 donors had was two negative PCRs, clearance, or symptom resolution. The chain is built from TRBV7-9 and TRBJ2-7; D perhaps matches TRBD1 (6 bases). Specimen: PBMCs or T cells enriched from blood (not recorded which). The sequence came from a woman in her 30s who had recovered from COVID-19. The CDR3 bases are TGTGCCAGCAGCTTAGGGGACATCCTAACCTACGAGCAGTACTTC. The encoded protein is CASSLGDILTYEQYF.